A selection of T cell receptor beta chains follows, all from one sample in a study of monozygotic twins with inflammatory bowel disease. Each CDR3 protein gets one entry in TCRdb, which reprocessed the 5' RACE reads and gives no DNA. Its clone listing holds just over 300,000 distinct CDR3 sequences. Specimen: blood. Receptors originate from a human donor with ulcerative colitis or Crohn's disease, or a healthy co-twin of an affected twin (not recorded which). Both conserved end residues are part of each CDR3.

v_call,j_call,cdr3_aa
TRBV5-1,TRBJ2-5,CASSLFGGDGETQYF
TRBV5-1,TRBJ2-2,CASSSWDRVSGELFF
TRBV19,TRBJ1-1,CASNLRGNTEAFF
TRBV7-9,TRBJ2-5,CASSTVGETQYF
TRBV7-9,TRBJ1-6,CASSLDIAFSSPLHF
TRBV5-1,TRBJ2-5,CASSYTSGETQYF
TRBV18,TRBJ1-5,CASSQDSSNQPQHF
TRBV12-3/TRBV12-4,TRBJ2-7,CASIASGRNSYEQYF
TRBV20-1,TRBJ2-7,CSARDVTKFYEQYF
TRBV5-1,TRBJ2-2,CASSQPDRGYTGELFF
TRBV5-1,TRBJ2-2,CASSFPATGELFF
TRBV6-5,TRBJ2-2,CASSYALSGSGELFF
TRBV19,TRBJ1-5,CASTRQTNQPQHF